This T cell receptor (beta chain) emerged from a study of cytomegalovirus exposure and HLA in healthy donors. PCR used 60 Vbeta primers and 13 Jbeta primers. Sequenced by immunoSEQ multiplex PCR; TCRdb stores in-frame clones only, minus some. The repertoire holds under 90,000 clones, with about 68% as singletons. The sequence derives from a man aged 40-55 years in good health and CMV-seropositive. Sequencing input: PBMCs.

This CDR3 is CASRRESSGNTIYF. CDR3 coding DNA: TGTGCCAGCAGGCGGGAGAGCTCTGGAAACACCATATATTTT. V gene TRBV6-5 combines with J gene TRBJ1-3; D ambiguous. The CDR3 is 14 amino acids. Looked up from germline, CDR1 is MNHEY and CDR2 is SVGAGI. V shed 6 bases and J shed 0 bases, with 9 bases lying between them.